This T cell receptor beta chain was profiled in a study of cytomegalovirus exposure and HLA in healthy donors. Details on this clone: Antigen specificity is unknown.

The CDR3 contains 15 residues. V gave up 5 bases and J gave up 1 base, with 15 bases separating them. CDR1 and CDR2 from the germline V gene are SGHNT and YYREEE (reference sequence). Study conclusions and caveats: For TCR beta chains, V- and J-gene trimming was later linked to a missense DCLRE1C variant. An analysis that came later showed most CMV-associated TCR beta chains appearing HLA-restricted.

Primers: 60 Vbeta forward and 13 Jbeta reverse. Profiled with immunoSEQ multiplex PCR; TCRdb holds only in-frame clones, not every one. The sample shows around 58,000 clones, over 75% of them seen only once. This sequence was found in a male donor in good health and CMV-seropositive. The sample comprised PBMCs. The V call is TRBV5-4, the J call TRBJ2-5; possibly TRBD2 for D (7 bases). Here the CDR3 reads CASSGGGWPQETQYF. In nucleotides, the CDR3 is TGTGCCAGCAGTGGGGGGGGCTGGCCCCAAGAGACCCAGTACTTC.